A single sample gave rise to the 24 T cell receptor beta chains below, sequenced in a study of human thymus T cells. TCRdb keeps only in-frame clones here, not all; method: immunoSEQ multiplex PCR. The profile shows about 60,000 clones, approximately 95% of them singletons. Input material: blood. Receptor source: a boy under two years old with a congenital heart defect but otherwise immunologically healthy.

V usage is TRBV5-4 and J usage is TRBJ1-1; 9 bases match TRBD1. With V trimmed by 0 bases and J by 0 bases, 3 bases remained unmatched. Germline CDR1 SGHNT, CDR2 YYREEE (reference sequence). This CDR3 comprises 16 residues. The CDR3 nucleotides read TGTGCCAGCAGCTTGGGGAGGGACAGGGTGAACACTGAAGCTTTCTTT. Protein sequence: CASSLGRDRVNTEAFF.

The chain is built from TRBV25-1 and TRBJ2-3; no clear D. CDR3 length: 12 amino acids. Trimming pared 1 base from V and 6 bases from J, leaving 5 bases between. CDR1 is MGHDK, CDR2 SYGVNS, per germline. The CDR3 bases are TGTGCCAGCAGTGAATTTCGGGATACGCAGTATTTT. Translated: CASSEFRDTQYF.

This chain connects TRBV6-5 to TRBJ2-7; 9 bases are shared with TRBD1. The CDR3 totals 13 residues. V lost 6 bases to trimming and J lost 5 bases; unmatched junction nucleotides: 5. From germline, CDR1 is MNHEY and CDR2 SVGAGI. The CDR3 sequence is CASSLRTGDEQYF. The CDR3 DNA reads TGTGCCAGCAGCCTCCGGACAGGGGACGAGCAGTACTTC.

The chain combines TRBV7-2 with TRBJ2-3; the D gene could be TRBD1 or TRBD2 (5 bases each). V lost 5 bases and J 0 bases, leaving 21 bases between the germline ends. CDR1 and CDR2 from the germline V gene are SGHTA and FQGNSA. This CDR3 is built from 18 residues. CDR3 bases: TGTGCCAGCAGCACCCCGGGGACCCCCGGCCCTAGCACAGATACGCAGTATTTT. Translating gives CASSTPGTPGPSTDTQYF.

This chain connects TRBV6-1 to TRBJ1-2; D gene ambiguous. The ends were cut back, 0 bases at V and 4 bases at J, with 15 bases in the middle. This CDR3 spans 16 amino acids. Looked up from germline, CDR1 is MNHNS and CDR2 is SASEGT. The CDR3 DNA sequence: TGTGCCAGCAGTGAAGCTTCCAGTGTTTGGCGCTATGGCTACACCTTC. Protein product: CASSEASSVWRYGYTF.

This clone appeared a few times. CDR3 sequence reads: CASSEADLEQFF. In nucleotides, the CDR3 is TGTGCCAGCAGTGAAGCGGATTTGGAGCAGTTCTTC. The V call is TRBV2, the J call TRBJ2-1, with no clear D. The V gene's germline CDR1 is SNHLY and CDR2 FYNNEI. V lost 0 bases to trimming and J lost 10 bases, with 7 bases between them. The CDR3 has 12 amino acids.

The chain links TRBV6-6 to TRBJ2-3; perhaps TRBD1 as D (6 bases). Germline CDR1 reads MNHNY; CDR2 reads SVGAGI (reference sequence). The V end lost 5 bases, the J end lost 5 bases, and 14 bases lay between the germline ends. This CDR3 spans 14 amino acids. In DNA, the CDR3 is TGTGCCAGCAGTGTCCGGGACATAGGAGATACGCAGTATTTT. Its translation is CASSVRDIGDTQYF.

The rearrangement joins TRBV19 to TRBJ2-1, with D perhaps TRBD2 (7 bases). The CDR3 runs 13 residues. V was clipped by 4 bases and J by 5 bases, with 9 bases between them. Germline V gives CDR1 LNHDA, CDR2 SQIVND (reference sequence). The CDR3 region is CASSTGGHNEQFF. The CDR3 DNA is TGTGCCAGTAGTACCGGGGGGCACAATGAGCAGTTCTTC.

This chain joins TRBV29-1 and TRBJ1-5; tentative D call: TRBD1 (5 bases). V was shortened by 5 bases and J by 7 bases, with 15 bases between the two germline ends. This CDR3 has 13 residues. Looked up from germline, CDR1 is SQVTM and CDR2 is ANQGSEA. DNA of the CDR3: TGCAGCGTTTGGGCAGGGACGGGGCAGCCCCAGCATTTT. It encodes CSVWAGTGQPQHF.

The V and J genes are TRBV9 and TRBJ2-1; D not certain. Trimming took 1 base from V and 0 from J, leaving 23 bases between them. Germline V gives CDR1 SGDLS, CDR2 YYNGEE. The CDR3 loop spans 20 amino acids. The CDR3 loop reads CASSVKKAPSVESSYNEQFF. The CDR3, as DNA: TGTGCCAGCAGCGTAAAGAAAGCTCCTTCAGTAGAAAGCTCCTACAATGAGCAGTTCTTC. The entire variable domain, with the rest obtained from reference TRBV9 and TRBJ2-1, is as follows: DSGVTQTPKHLITATGQRVTLRCSPRSGDLSVYWYQQSLDQGLQFLIQYYNGEERAKGNILERFSAQQFPDLHSELNLSSLELGDSALYFCASSVKKAPSVESSYNEQFFGPGTRLTVL.

The chain couples TRBV27 to TRBJ2-7; no firm D call. Trimming took off 6 bases at V and 2 bases at J, with 5 bases between the two ends. The CDR3 runs to 11 residues. Germline V gene data show CDR1 as MNHEY and CDR2 as SMNVEV (reference sequence). The chain's CDR3 is CASSSPYEQYF. CDR3 DNA: TGTGCCAGCAGCTCCCCCTACGAGCAGTACTTC.

This sequence joins TRBV6-1 and TRBJ2-1; 8 bases are shared with TRBD1. After removal of 6 bases from V and 5 bases from J, the junction contained 9 bases not matched to a gene. The CDR3 runs to 15 residues. Germline V gene lookup returns CDR1 MNHNS and CDR2 SASEGT. As DNA, the CDR3 is TGTGCCAGCAGCCTTACAGGGGGGCGCAACAATGAGCAGTTCTTC. Its protein product is CASSLTGGRNNEQFF.

This chain joins TRBV19 and TRBJ2-5, with D perhaps matching TRBD1 (6 bases). Per germline, CDR1 LNHDA and CDR2 SQIVND (reference sequence). The CDR3 totals 15 residues. Trimming shortened V by 2 bases and J by 0 bases, and 10 bases separated the two germline ends. The DNA for the CDR3 is TGTGCCAGTAGTATATCGAGGGGGTACCAAGAGACCCAGTACTTC. It translates to CASSISRGYQETQYF.

The CDR3 DNA follows: TGTGCCAGCAGCTCGGGACTTAAAGCTTTCTTT. This gives the protein CASSSGLKAFF. The gene calls are TRBV7-2 and TRBJ1-1; TRBD1 is a possible D gene (5 bases). V dropped 4 bases and J dropped 9 bases, with 9 bases sitting between them. Germline CDR1 is SGHTA and CDR2 is FQGNSA. This CDR3 spans 11 amino acids.

The chain links TRBV7-2 to TRBJ2-5; either TRBD1 or TRBD2 may supply D (5 bases each). Germline loops: CDR1 SGHTA, CDR2 FQGNSA. The CDR3 extends over 13 amino acids. V dropped 7 bases and J dropped 4 bases, with 13 bases sitting between them. The CDR3 DNA is TGTGCCAGCACCCGGGGCTGGGCAGAGACCCAGTACTTC. This codes for CASTRGWAETQYF.

The chain carries TRBV5-4 and TRBJ2-7; D might be TRBD2 (6 bases). Germline CDR1 is SGHNT and CDR2 is YYREEE (reference sequence). There are 13 residues in the CDR3. V lost 4 bases to trimming and J lost 6 bases, with 14 bases between them. CDR3 bases: TGTGCCAGCAGCATCGGGACTCCTAGCGAGCAGTACTTC. Protein: CASSIGTPSEQYF.

The chain employs TRBV5-6 and TRBJ2-3; 9 positions agree with TRBD2. The V gene's germline CDR1 is SGHDT and CDR2 YYEEEE. This CDR3 has 17 residues. V gave up 4 bases and J gave up 4 bases; unmatched junction bases: 13. CDR3 in DNA: TGTGCCAGCAGCCAAGGGCGAGCGGGAGGAAGGGCAGATACGCAGTATTTT. The encoded protein is CASSQGRAGGRADTQYF. The full variable domain, with the rest looked up from reference TRBV5-6 and TRBJ2-3, is DAGVTQSPTHLIKTRGQQVTLRCSPKSGHDTVSWYQQALGQGPQFIFQYYEEEERQRGNFPDRFSGHQFPNYSSELNVNALLLGDSALYLCASSQGRAGGRADTQYFGPGTRLTVL.

The rearrangement uses TRBV11-2 and TRBJ1-3, with D possibly being TRBD1 (5 bases). V shed 1 base and J shed 0 bases, with 7 bases lying between them. Looked up from germline, CDR1 is SGHAT and CDR2 is FQNNGV. CDR3 size: 15 residues. CDR3 sequence: CASSLGGGSGNTIYF. The DNA of the CDR3 is TGTGCCAGCAGCTTAGGGGGGGGCTCTGGAAACACCATATATTTT.

V usage is TRBV29-1 and J usage is TRBJ1-2; TRBD1 aligns across 8 bases. The CDR3 covers 13 residues. V lost 7 bases, J lost 4 bases, and 8 bases stayed unmatched. Per the germline V gene, CDR1 is SQVTM and CDR2 is ANQGSEA. CDR3 in amino acids: CSAQGAGGYGYTF. CDR3 in DNA: TGCAGCGCTCAGGGGGCGGGGGGCTATGGCTACACCTTC. Complete variable domain (other parts from reference TRBV29-1 and TRBJ1-2): SAVISQKPSRDICQRGTSLTIQCQVDSQVTMMFWYRQQPGQSLTLIATANQGSEATYESGFVIDKFPISRPNLTFSTLTVSNMSPEDSSIYLCSAQGAGGYGYTFGSGTRLTVV.

J is TRBJ1-4 and V is TRBV4-1, with D unclear. The germline gives CDR1 MGHRA, CDR2 YSYEKL. Between the trimmed V and J ends, which lost 4 bases and 1 base, there was a span of 7 bases. This CDR3 spans 14 amino acids. The CDR3 bases are TGCGCCAGCAGCCCGACAAAAACTAATGAAAAACTGTTTTTT. Its protein product is CASSPTKTNEKLFF.

The chain is built from TRBV5-1 and TRBJ1-6; D is uncertain. Trimming removed 0 bases from V and 7 bases from J, with 11 bases in between. CDR1 and CDR2 from the germline V gene are SGHRS and YFSETQ. The CDR3 has 15 residues. In DNA, the CDR3 is TGCGCCAGCAGCTTGGATGAGTTGAAGAATTCACCCCTCCACTTT. Amino acids: CASSLDELKNSPLHF.

The J gene is TRBJ2-1, the V gene TRBV2; 7 nucleotides align to TRBD1. J lost 6 bases, V lost 10 bases, and 9 bases had no gene match. Germline assignment: CDR1 SNHLY and CDR2 FYNNEI. The CDR3 sequence is 13 residues long. CDR3 loop: CANSARGSNEQFF. The DNA of the CDR3 is TGTGCCAACTCGGCCAGGGGGAGCAATGAGCAGTTCTTC.

This clone was picked up one time. The chain has TRBV4-1 and TRBJ1-3, with D unresolved. The ends were cut back, 0 bases at V and 0 bases at J, with 18 bases in the middle. CDR1 is MGHRA, CDR2 YSYEKL, per germline. The CDR3 spans 19 residues. The CDR3 is CASSQESYTAPHSGNTIYF. In DNA form, the CDR3 reads TGCGCCAGCAGCCAAGAATCGTACACGGCCCCTCACTCTGGAAACACCATATATTTT.

This clone has only a few counts. The genes are TRBV20-1 and TRBJ1-4, with unresolved D. This CDR3 is built from 11 residues. V lost 3 bases, J lost 7 bases, and 6 bases lay in between. Per the germline V gene, CDR1 is DFQATT and CDR2 is SNEGSKA (reference sequence). CDR3 sequence reads: CSASAGEKLFF. CDR3 in DNA: TGCAGTGCTAGTGCCGGTGAAAAACTGTTTTTT.